This T cell receptor beta chain was recovered during a study of blood T cell repertoires in COVID-19. Study details: Spain, Italy and the United States supplied samples that represented acute and convalescent COVID-19. The cDNA or gDNA used as material had been derived from T cells, B-cell-depleted T cells, or PBMCs.

Germline assignment: CDR1 LNHDA and CDR2 SQIVND (reference sequence). V was trimmed by 5 bases and J by 4 bases, leaving 15 bases between them. The CDR3 extends over 15 amino acids. Original data processing: Reference gene primer amplification gave nucleated cell count estimates. Using immunoSEQ multiplex PCR, the repertoire was profiled, and TCRdb retains in-frame clones only, with some absent. V and J calls plus clone size are reproduced from that table; the DNA served to infer D and trimming. The top ten hold approximately 0.84% of the sample, which has about 250,000 clones, approximately 90% seen once.

The receptor's source is a man aged 30 to 45 with acute or convalescent COVID-19. Sequencing was performed on peripheral blood. The chain is built from TRBV19 and TRBJ2-1; D is perhaps TRBD2 (6 bases). CDR3 protein: CASSPFSGTYNEQFF. The CDR3 DNA reads TGTGCCAGTAGTCCGTTTAGCGGAACATACAATGAGCAGTTCTTC.